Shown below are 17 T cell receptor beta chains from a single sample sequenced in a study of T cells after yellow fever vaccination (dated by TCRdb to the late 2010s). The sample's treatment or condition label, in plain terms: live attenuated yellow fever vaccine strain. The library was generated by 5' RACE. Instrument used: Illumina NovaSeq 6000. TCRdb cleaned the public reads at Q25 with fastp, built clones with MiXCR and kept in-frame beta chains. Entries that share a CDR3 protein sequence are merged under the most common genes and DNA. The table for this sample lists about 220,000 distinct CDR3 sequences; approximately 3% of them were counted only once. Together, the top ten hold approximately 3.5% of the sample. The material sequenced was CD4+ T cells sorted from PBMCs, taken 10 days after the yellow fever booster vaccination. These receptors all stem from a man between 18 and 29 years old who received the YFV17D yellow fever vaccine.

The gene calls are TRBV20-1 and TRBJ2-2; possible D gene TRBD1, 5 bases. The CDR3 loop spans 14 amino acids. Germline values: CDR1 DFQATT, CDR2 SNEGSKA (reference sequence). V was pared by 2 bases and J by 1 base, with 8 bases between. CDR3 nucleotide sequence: TGCAGTGCTAGACAGGGTGTGAACACCGGGGAGCTGTTTTTT. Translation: CSARQGVNTGELFF.

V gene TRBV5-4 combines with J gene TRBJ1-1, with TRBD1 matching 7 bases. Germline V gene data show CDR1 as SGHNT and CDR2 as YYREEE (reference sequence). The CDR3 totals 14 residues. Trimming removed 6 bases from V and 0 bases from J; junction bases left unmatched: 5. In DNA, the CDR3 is TGTGCCAGCATCCGGGACAGTGTGAACACTGAAGCTTTCTTT. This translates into CASIRDSVNTEAFF.

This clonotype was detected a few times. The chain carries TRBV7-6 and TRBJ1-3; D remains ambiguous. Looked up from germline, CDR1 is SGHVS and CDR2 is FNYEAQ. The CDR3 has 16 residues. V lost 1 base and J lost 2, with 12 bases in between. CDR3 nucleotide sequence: TGTGCCAGCAGCTTAGGATTCTTCCGGGCTGGAAACACCATATATTTT. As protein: CASSLGFFRAGNTIYF. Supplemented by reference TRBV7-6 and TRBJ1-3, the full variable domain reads GAGVSQSPRYKVTKRGQDVALRCDPISGHVSLYWYRQALGQGPEFLTYFNYEAQQDKSGLPNDRFSAERPEGSISTLTIQRTEQRDSAMYRCASSLGFFRAGNTIYFGEGSWLTVV.

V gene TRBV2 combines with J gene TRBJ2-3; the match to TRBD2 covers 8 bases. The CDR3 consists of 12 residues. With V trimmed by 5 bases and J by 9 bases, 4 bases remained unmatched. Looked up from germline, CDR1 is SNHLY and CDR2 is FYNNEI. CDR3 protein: CASSPRLATQYF. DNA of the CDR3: TGTGCCAGCAGTCCACGACTAGCGACGCAGTATTTT.

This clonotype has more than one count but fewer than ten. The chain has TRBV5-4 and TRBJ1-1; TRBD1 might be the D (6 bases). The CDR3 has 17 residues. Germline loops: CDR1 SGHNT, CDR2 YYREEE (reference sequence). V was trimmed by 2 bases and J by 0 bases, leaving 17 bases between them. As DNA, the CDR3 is TGTGCCAGCAGCTTCAGTCAGGGAAGGGGGATGAACACTGAAGCTTTCTTT. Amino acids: CASSFSQGRGMNTEAFF.

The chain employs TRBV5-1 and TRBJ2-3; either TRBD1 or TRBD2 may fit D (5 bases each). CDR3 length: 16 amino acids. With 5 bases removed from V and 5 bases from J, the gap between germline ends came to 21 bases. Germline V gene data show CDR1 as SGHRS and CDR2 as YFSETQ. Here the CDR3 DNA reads TGCGCCAGCAGGAACGGGGCCAGGGTTTATCAAGATACGCAGTATTTT. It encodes CASRNGARVYQDTQYF.

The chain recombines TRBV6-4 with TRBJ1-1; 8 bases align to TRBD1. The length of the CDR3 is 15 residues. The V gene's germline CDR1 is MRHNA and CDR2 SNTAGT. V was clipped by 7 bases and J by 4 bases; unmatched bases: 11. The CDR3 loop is CASKSQTGGLTEAFF. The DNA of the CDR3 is TGTGCCAGCAAGAGCCAAACAGGGGGACTCACTGAAGCTTTCTTT.

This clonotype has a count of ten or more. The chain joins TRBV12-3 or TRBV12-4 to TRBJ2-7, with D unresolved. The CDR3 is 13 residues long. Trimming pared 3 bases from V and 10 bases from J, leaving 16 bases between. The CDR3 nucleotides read TGTGCCAGCAGTTTCAGCCGGCGGACCCCACAGTACTTC. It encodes CASSFSRRTPQYF.

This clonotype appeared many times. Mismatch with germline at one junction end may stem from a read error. The CDR3 region has the DNA TGTGCCAGCAATATGGGAATTGGACAGAACCCTGAAGCTTTCTTT. Protein sequence: CASNMGIGQNPEAFF. The rearrangement links TRBV12-3 or TRBV12-4 to TRBJ1-1; possibly TRBD1 for D (6 bases). There are 15 residues in the CDR3.

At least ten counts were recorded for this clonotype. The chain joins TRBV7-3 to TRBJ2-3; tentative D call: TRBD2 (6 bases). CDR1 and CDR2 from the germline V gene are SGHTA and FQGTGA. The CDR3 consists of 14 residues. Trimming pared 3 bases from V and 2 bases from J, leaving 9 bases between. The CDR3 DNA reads TGTGCCAGCAGCTTTGGGGGGTACACAGATACGCAGTATTTT. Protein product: CASSFGGYTDTQYF.

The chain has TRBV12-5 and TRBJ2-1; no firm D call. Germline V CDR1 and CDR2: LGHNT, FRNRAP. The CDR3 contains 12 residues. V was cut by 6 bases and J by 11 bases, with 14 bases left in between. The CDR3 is CASGLLVHQQFF. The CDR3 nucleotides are TGTGCTAGTGGCCTCTTAGTCCACCAGCAGTTCTTC.

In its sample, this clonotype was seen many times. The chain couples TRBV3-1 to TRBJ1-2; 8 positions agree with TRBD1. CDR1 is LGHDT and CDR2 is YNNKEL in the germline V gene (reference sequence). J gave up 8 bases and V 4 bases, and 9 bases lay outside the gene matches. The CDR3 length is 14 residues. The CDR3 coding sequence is TGTGCCAGCAGCCTTAATTTCGCAGGGGGCGGCTACACCTTC. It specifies CASSLNFAGGGYTF. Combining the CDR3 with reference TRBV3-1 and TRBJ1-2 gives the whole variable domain DTAVSQTPKYLVTQMGNDKSIKCEQNLGHDTMYWYKQDSKKFLKIMFSYNNKELIINETVPNRFSPKSPDKAHLNLHINSLELGDSAVYFCASSLNFAGGGYTFGSGTRLTVV.

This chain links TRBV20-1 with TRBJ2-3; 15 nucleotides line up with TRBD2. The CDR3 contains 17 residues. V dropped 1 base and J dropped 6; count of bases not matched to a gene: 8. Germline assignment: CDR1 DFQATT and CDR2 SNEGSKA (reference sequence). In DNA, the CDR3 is TGCAGTGCTAGAGGCGCTACCGGGACTAGCGGGGGGGATACGCAGTATTTT. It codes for CSARGATGTSGGDTQYF.

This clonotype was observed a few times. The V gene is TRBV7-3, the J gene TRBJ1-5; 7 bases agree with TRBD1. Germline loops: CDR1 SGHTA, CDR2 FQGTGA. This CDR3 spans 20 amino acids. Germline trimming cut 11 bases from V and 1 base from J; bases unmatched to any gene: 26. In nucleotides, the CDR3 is TGTGCCGTCAGCCAAAACGTTACGCGGGCAGGGGGATGGAGCAATCAGCCCCAGCATTTT. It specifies CAVSQNVTRAGGWSNQPQHF.

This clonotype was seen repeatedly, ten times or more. The CDR3 region has the DNA TGCAGTGCTAGAGTGAAGGATATAGGACAGGGGCCTTTCTATGGCTACACCTTC. Protein: CSARVKDIGQGPFYGYTF. This chain links TRBV20-1 with TRBJ1-2, with TRBD1 identical over 9 bases. Germline loops: CDR1 DFQATT, CDR2 SNEGSKA (reference sequence). The CDR3 is 18 residues long. V lost 1 base to trimming and J lost 4 bases; unmatched junction nucleotides: 16.

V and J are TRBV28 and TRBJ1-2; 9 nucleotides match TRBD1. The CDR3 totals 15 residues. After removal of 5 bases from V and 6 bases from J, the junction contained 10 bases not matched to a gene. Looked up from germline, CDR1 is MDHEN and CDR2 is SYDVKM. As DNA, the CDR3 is TGTGCCAGCAGTGTGGGGTTGGGACAGGGCAATGGCTACACCTTC. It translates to CASSVGLGQGNGYTF.

The CDR3 DNA sequence: TGTGCCAGCAGTGAGTGGGTTTCGTACACTGAAGCTTTCTTT. Translating gives CASSEWVSYTEAFF. The chain uses TRBV12-3 or TRBV12-4 and TRBJ1-1; D uncertain. V was clipped by 5 bases and J by 3 bases, with 13 bases between them. The CDR3 spans 14 residues.